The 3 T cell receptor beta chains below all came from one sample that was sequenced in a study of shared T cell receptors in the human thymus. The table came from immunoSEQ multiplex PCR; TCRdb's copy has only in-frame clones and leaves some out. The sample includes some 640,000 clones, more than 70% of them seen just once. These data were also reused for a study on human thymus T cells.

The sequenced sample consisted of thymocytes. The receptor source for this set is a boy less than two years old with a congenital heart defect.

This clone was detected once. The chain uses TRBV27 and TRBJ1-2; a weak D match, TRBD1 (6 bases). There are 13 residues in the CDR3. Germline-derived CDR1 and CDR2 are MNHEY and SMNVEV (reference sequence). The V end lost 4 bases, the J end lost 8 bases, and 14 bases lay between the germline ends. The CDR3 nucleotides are TGTGCCAGCAGTTCCCAAACAGGGAGCGGCTACACCTTC. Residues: CASSSQTGSGYTF.

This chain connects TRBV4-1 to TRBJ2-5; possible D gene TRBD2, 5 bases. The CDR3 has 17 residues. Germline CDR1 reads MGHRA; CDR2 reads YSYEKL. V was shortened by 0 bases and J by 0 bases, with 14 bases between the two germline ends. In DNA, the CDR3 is TGCGCCAGCAGCCAAGATTGGGGAGTGGGGTACCAAGAGACCCAGTACTTC. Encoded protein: CASSQDWGVGYQETQYF.

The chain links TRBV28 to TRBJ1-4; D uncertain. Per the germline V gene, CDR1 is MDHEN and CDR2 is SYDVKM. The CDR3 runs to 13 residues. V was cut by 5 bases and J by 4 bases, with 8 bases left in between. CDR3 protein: CASSRQYNEKLFF. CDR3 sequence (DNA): TGTGCCAGCAGTCGTCAGTATAATGAAAAACTGTTTTTT.